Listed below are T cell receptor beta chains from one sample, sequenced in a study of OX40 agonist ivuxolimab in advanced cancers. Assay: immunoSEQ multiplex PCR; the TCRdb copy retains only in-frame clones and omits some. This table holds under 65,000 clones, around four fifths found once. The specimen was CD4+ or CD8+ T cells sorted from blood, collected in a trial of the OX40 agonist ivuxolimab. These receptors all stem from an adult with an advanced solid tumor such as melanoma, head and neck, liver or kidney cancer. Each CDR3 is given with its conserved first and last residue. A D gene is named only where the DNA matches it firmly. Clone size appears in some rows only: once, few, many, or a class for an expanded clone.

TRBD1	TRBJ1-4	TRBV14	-	CASSRIPGGAVPNEKLFF	TGTGCCAGCAGCCGAATCCCAGGGGGCGCGGTTCCCAATGAAAAACTGTTTTTT
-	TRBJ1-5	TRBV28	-	CASSPPTGSRNQPQHF	TGTGCCAGCAGCCCCCCTACAGGTTCACGCAATCAGCCCCAGCATTTT
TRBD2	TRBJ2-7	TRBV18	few	CASSPLQAGSEQYF	TGTGCCAGCTCCCCCCTTCAAGCGGGATCCGAGCAGTACTTC
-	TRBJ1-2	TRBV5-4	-	CASSTPGQGASGGYTF	TGTGCCAGCAGCACGCCGGGACAAGGAGCTTCTGGGGGCTACACCTTC
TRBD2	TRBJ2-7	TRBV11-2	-	CASSLYGRPYEQYF	TGTGCCAGCAGCCTCTACGGGAGGCCCTACGAGCAGTACTTC
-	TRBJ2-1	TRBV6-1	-	CASIKPDGYNEQFF	TGTGCCAGCATCAAACCCGACGGCTACAATGAGCAGTTCTTC
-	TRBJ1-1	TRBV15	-	CATSRAFVGGDTEAFF	TGTGCCACCAGCAGAGCTTTTGTCGGGGGTGACACTGAAGCTTTCTTT
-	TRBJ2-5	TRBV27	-	CASSLRAFQETQYF	TGTGCCAGCAGTTTAAGGGCATTCCAAGAGACCCAGTACTTC
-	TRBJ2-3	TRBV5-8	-	CASRRRDIDTQYF	TGTGCCAGCAGAAGACGGGATATAGATACGCAGTATTTT
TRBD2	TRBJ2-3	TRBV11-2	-	CASSNSGASTDTQYF	TGTGCCAGCAGCAATAGCGGGGCTAGCACAGATACGCAGTATTTT
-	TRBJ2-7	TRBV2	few	CASRGLVEMSRLCF	TGTGCCAGCAGAGGACTGGTTGAAATGTCCCGGTTGTGCTTC
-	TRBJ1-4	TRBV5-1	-	CASSSQGSWEKLFF	TGCGCCAGCAGCTCCCAGGGTTCTTGGGAAAAACTGTTTTTT
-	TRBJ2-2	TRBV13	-	CASSPPAPNTGELFF	TGTGCCAGCAGCCCCCCGGCCCCTAACACCGGGGAGCTGTTTTTT
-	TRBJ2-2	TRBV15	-	CATSSETTNTGELFF	TGTGCCACCAGCAGCGAAACTACCAACACCGGGGAGCTGTTTTTT
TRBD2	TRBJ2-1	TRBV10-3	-	CAIRRTSGGNNEQFF	TGTGCCATCAGACGGACTAGCGGGGGTAACAATGAGCAGTTCTTC
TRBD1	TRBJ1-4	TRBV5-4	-	CASSLFQGEEKLFF	TGTGCCAGCAGTTTGTTCCAGGGGGAGGAAAAACTGTTTTTT
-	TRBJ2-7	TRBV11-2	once	CASSPSRTATGYEQYF	TGTGCCAGCAGCCCGTCTCGGACAGCCACGGGTTACGAGCAGTACTTC
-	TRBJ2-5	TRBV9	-	CASSVRGEKETQYF	TGTGCCAGCAGCGTGCGCGGAGAAAAAGAGACCCAGTACTTC
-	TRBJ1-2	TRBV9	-	CASSVGAGVDGYTF	TGTGCCAGCAGCGTAGGTGCAGGGGTGGATGGCTACACCTTC
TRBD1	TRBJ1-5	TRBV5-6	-	CASSKTGVVNQPQHF	TGTGCCAGCAGCAAGACAGGGGTTGTCAATCAGCCCCAGCATTTT
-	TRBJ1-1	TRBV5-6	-	CASSFFRGNTEAFF	TGTGCCAGCAGCTTTTTCAGGGGGAACACTGAAGCTTTCTTT
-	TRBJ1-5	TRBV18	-	CASSSLAATQGVGNQPQHF	TGTGCCAGCTCATCACTGGCGGCCACACAGGGTGTTGGCAATCAGCCCCAGCATTTT
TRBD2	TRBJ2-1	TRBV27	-	CATRRAAGVVNEQFF	TGTGCCACCCGCCGGGCAGCGGGGGTCGTGAATGAGCAGTTCTTC
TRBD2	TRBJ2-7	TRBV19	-	CASTRAGSYEQYF	TGTGCCAGTACGAGAGCGGGATCCTACGAGCAGTACTTC
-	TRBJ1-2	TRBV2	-	CASSADMDNGYTF	TGTGCCAGCAGCGCTGACATGGACAATGGCTACACCTTC
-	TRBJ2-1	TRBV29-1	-	CSVYRGSEQFF	TGCAGCGTTTATAGGGGGAGCGAGCAGTTCTTC
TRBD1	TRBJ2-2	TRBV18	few	CASHGSGQVQLANTGELFF	TGTGCCAGCCACGGTAGTGGACAGGTCCAACTCGCGAACACCGGGGAGCTGTTTTTT
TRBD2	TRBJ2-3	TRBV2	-	CASSKRTSGSTDTQYF	TGTGCCAGCAGTAAACGGACTAGCGGGTCCACAGATACGCAGTATTTT
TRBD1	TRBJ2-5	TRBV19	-	CASSANRGETQYF	TGTGCCAGTAGTGCAAACAGGGGGGAGACCCAGTACTTC
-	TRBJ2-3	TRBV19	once	CASTASRIPDTQYF	TGTGCCAGTACCGCAAGTCGGATTCCAGATACGCAGTATTTT
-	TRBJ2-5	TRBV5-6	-	CASSALPTGRGQETQYF	TGTGCCAGCAGCGCTCTCCCGACAGGGAGGGGGCAAGAGACCCAGTACTTC
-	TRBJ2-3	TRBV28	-	CASSPGDSYTQYF	TGTGCCAGCAGTCCGGGGGACTCCTATACGCAGTATTTT
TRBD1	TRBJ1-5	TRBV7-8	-	CASSGTAANQPQHF	TGTGCCAGCAGCGGGACAGCAGCTAATCAGCCCCAGCATTTT
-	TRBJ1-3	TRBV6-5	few	CASRDGRNTIYF	TGTGCCAGCAGGGACGGACGAAACACCATATATTTT
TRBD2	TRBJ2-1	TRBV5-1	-	CASSSGGVLDEQFF	TGCGCCAGCAGCAGCGGGGGAGTCTTGGATGAGCAGTTCTTC
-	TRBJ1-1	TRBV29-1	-	CSVRWGRPNTEAFF	TGCAGCGTCCGCTGGGGCAGGCCGAACACTGAAGCTTTCTTT
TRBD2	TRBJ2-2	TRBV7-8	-	CARGTSGGPNTGELFF	TGTGCCAGAGGGACTAGCGGGGGACCGAACACCGGGGAGCTGTTTTTT
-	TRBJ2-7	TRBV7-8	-	CASGRTYPYEQYF	TGTGCCAGCGGGAGGACGTACCCCTACGAGCAGTACTTC
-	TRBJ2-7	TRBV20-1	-	CSASALSEQYF	TGCAGTGCTAGTGCTCTCAGCGAGCAGTACTTC
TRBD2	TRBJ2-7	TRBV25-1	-	CARRVGLAGTGEQYF	TGTGCCAGACGGGTGGGACTAGCGGGAACGGGGGAGCAGTACTTC
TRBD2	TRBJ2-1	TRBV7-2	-	CASSLLAGGLNEQFF	TGTGCCAGCAGCTTACTAGCGGGAGGGCTCAATGAGCAGTTCTTC
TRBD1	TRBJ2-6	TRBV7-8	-	CASSLNRGQGANVLTF	TGTGCCAGCAGCTTAAACAGGGGGCAGGGGGCCAACGTCCTGACTTTC
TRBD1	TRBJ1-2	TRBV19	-	CASSIASDRGYGYTF	TGTGCCAGTAGTATAGCCTCCGACAGGGGCTATGGCTACACCTTC
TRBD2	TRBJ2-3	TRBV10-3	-	CATKLAGSDTQYF	TGTGCCACCAAACTAGCGGGGTCAGATACGCAGTATTTT
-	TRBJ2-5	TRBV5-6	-	CASSPTTGETQYF	TGTGCCAGCAGCCCCACGACTGGCGAGACCCAGTACTTC
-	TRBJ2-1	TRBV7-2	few	CASSLDRASNEQFF	TGTGCCAGCAGCTTGGACCGGGCTAGCAATGAGCAGTTCTTC
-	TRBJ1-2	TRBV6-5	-	CATGQTLNLRGYTF	TGTGCCACCGGACAGACATTGAACCTAAGGGGCTACACCTTC
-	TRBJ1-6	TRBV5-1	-	CASSYTPGHDPSYNSPLHF	TGCGCCAGCAGCTACACACCGGGACACGACCCCTCCTATAATTCACCCCTCCACTTT
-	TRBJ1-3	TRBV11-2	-	CASSPLKVGNTIYF	TGTGCCAGCAGCCCCCTTAAAGTTGGAAACACCATATATTTT
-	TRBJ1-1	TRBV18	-	CASSPQREEAFF	TGTGCCAGCTCACCTCAAAGGGAGGAAGCTTTCTTT
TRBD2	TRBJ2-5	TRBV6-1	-	CASSGGNSGQETQYF	TGTGCCAGCAGTGGGGGTAATAGCGGGCAAGAGACCCAGTACTTC
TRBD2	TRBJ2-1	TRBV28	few	CASSFLGTTYNEQFF	TGTGCCAGCAGTTTCCTCGGGACTACTTACAATGAGCAGTTCTTC